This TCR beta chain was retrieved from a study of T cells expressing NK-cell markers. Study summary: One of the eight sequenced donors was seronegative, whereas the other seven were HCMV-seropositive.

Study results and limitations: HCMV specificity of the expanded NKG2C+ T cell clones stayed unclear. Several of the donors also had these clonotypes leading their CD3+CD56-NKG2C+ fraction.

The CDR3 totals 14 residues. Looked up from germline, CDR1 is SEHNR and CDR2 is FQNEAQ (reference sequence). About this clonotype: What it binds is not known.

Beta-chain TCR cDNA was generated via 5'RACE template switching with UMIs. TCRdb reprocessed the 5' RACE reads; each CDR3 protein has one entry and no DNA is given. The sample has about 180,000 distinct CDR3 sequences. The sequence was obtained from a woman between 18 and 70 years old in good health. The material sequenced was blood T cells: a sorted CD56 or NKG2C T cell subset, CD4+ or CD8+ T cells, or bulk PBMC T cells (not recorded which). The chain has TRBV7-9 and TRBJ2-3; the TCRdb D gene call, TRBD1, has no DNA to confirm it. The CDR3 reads CASSFEGLADTQYF.